This T cell receptor beta chain was captured in a study of blood T cell repertoires in COVID-19. Across the study: Samples came from the United States, Italy and Spain, spanning acute and convalescent COVID-19. PBMCs, B-cell-depleted T cells, or T cells provided the cDNA or gDNA that made up the material.

V lost 5 bases and J lost 1, with 15 bases in between. The V gene's germline CDR1 is SEHNR and CDR2 FQNEAQ (reference sequence). The CDR3 loop spans 17 amino acids. Assay: immunoSEQ multiplex PCR; the TCRdb copy retains only in-frame clones and omits some. The data hold about 100,000 clones, with over 85% observed a single time. The chain links TRBV7-9 to TRBJ2-6; maybe TRBD1 (7 bases). The origin of this receptor is a man in his sixties or seventies with acute or convalescent COVID-19. The sample consisted of peripheral blood. The CDR3 here is CASSPRGVTSGANVLTF. The CDR3 nucleotides read TGTGCCAGCAGCCCCAGGGGGGTAACTTCTGGGGCCAACGTCCTGACTTTC.